A selection of T cell receptor beta chains follows, all from one sample in a study of molecular identifiers for immune sequencing clone quantification. Via MiXCR, TCRdb re-called the PCR reads, giving one row per CDR3 protein. The sample lists 75,000 to 95,000 distinct CDR3 sequences; around a quarter were seen once. Sequenced material: naive CD8+ T cells from blood, with Jurkat cell RNA spiked in. Every receptor here comes from a human donor in good health. Some libraries in this study had Jurkat cell RNA spiked in. CDR3s include the opening cysteine and the closing phenylalanine or tryptophan. D genes are given only for firm matches. Some rows have no size entry. The others give once, few or many, or a class for an expanded clone.

v_call,j_call,clone_size,d_call,cdr3_aa,cdr3_nt
TRBV25-1,TRBJ2-1,-,TRBD1,CASSDGGQGAHEQFF,TGTGCCAGCAGTGATGGGGGACAGGGGGCCCACGAGCAGTTCTTC
TRBV19,TRBJ1-5,few,-,CASSWGGWQPQHF,TGTGCCAGTAGTTGGGGGGGTTGGCAGCCCCAGCATTTT
TRBV7-9,TRBJ2-2,many,-,CASSLTQNTGELFF,TGTGCCAGCAGCTTGACACAGAACACCGGGGAGCTGTTTTTT
TRBV7-2,TRBJ2-1,many,-,CASSLVEYNEQFF,TGTGCCAGCAGCTTAGTAGAGTACAATGAGCAGTTCTTC
TRBV6-2/TRBV6-3,TRBJ1-3,few,TRBD1,CASSYWGQDSGNTIYF,TGTGCCAGCAGTTACTGGGGACAGGACTCTGGAAACACCATATATTTT
TRBV12-3/TRBV12-4,TRBJ2-3,medium-sized,-,CASSYTDTQYF,TGCGCCAGCAGCTACACAGATACGCAGTATTTT
TRBV29-1,TRBJ2-1,many,TRBD1,CSALGQGGNEQFF,TGCAGCGCCCTAGGACAGGGCGGCAATGAGCAGTTCTTC
TRBV28,TRBJ1-1,-,-,CASSLPGWGNTEAFF,TGTGCCAGCAGTTTGCCAGGATGGGGTAACACTGAAGCTTTCTTT
TRBV4-3,TRBJ2-1,few,TRBD2,CASSQEIWGEGYNEQFF,TGCGCCAGCAGCCAAGAAATATGGGGGGAGGGCTACAATGAGCAGTTCTTC
TRBV7-9,TRBJ2-5,few,TRBD1,CASSLTGEETQYF,TGTGCCAGCAGCTTGACAGGGGAAGAGACCCAGTACTTC